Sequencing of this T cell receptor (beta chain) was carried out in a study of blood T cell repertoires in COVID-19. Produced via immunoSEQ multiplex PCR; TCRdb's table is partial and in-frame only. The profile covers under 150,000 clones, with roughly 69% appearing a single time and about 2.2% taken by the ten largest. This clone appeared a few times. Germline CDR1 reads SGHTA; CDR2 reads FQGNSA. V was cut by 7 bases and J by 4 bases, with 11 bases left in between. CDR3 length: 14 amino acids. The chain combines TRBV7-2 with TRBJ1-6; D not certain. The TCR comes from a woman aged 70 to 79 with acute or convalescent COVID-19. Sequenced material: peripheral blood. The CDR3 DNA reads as TGTGCCAGCACCCCGACGGAGTATAATTCACCCCTCCACTTT. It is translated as CASTPTEYNSPLHF.